The T cell receptor beta chain under discussion was sequenced for a study of blood T cell repertoires in COVID-19. Study-wide background: Samples came from the United States, Italy and Spain, spanning acute and convalescent COVID-19. PBMCs, B-cell-depleted T cells, or T cells were the source of the cDNA or gDNA that made up the material.

Authors' analysis steps: Reference gene primer amplification yielded estimated nucleated cell counts. This table comes from immunoSEQ multiplex PCR, and its TCRdb copy is limited to in-frame clones, with some not included. V and J calls and clone size come straight from that table; D and trimming were deduced from the DNA. This repertoire shows some 29,000 clones, roughly 83% found once; its top ten account for more than 9.5%. The CDR3 spans 14 residues. V was pared by 4 bases and J by 4 bases, with 3 bases of the junction left unmatched. Germline CDR1 LGHDT, CDR2 YNNKEL (reference sequence). The V and J genes are TRBV3-1 (or the pseudogene TRBV3-2) and TRBJ2-3, with 9 bases aligning to TRBD2. Input material: peripheral blood. The origin of this receptor is a man older than 75 with active COVID-19. CDR3 nucleotide sequence: TGTGCCAGCAGCCGTAGCGGGGGTGCAGATACGCAGTATTTT. Its translation: CASSRSGGADTQYF.